Described below is a single TCR beta chain sequence and its context. The antigen remains unidentified. It was with a sample-barcoded 5' primer and a J-beta primer mix that a second PCR of about 6 to 12 cycles was run. TCRdb re-called the 5' RACE reads through MiXCR, storing one row per CDR3 protein. The sample records roughly 800,000 distinct CDR3 sequences, about three fifths being singletons. Trimming shortened V by 5 bases and J by 7 bases, and 11 bases separated the two germline ends. Germline CDR1 reads KGHDR; CDR2 reads SFDVKD. The CDR3 has 13 residues. The sample comes from a study of blood T cells in healthy people across ages. Notes on the study in general: As age increased, TCR beta diversity per million T cells fell in a roughly linear fashion.

This clonotype originated in a man aged 25-45 years in good health. The chain uses TRBV24-1 and TRBJ2-1; D is perhaps TRBD1 (5 bases). The sample taken for sequencing was blood. The DNA of the CDR3 is TGTGCCACCAGTGTTACAGGTCCAAATGAGCAGTTCTTC. It translates to CATSVTGPNEQFF.